This T cell receptor (beta chain) was obtained from a study of blood T cells in healthy people across ages. The use of a sample-barcoded 5' primer and a J-beta primer mix characterized a second PCR of about 6 to 11 cycles. MiXCR was run by TCRdb on the 5' RACE reads, yielding one entry per CDR3 protein. The sample lists over 950,000 distinct CDR3 sequences, roughly two fifths seen once, with around 13% in the top ten. The sample holds a few counts of this clonotype. Its antigen remains unidentified. The study's findings and limits: Total diversity from one million sequenced T cells was likely underestimated.

Sequencing was done on a sample of blood. The source of this sequence is a man in his late teens or twenties in good health.

The DNA for the CDR3 is TGTGCCAGCAGTTTTAGCGGGGGGGCCGACTACAATGAGCAGTTCTTC. It is translated as CASSFSGGADYNEQFF. The chain is built from TRBV27 and TRBJ2-1, with 11 bases identical to TRBD2. The trim removed 3 bases at V and 3 bases at J, leaving 4 bases unmatched. This CDR3 is 16 amino acids long. Germline V gene data show CDR1 as MNHEY and CDR2 as SMNVEV (reference sequence).